What follows are 26 T cell receptor beta chains derived from one specimen sequenced in a study of T cells after yellow fever vaccination (dated by TCRdb to between 2018 and 2021). Library creation used 5' RACE. TCRdb names Illumina HiSeq 2500 as the instrument used. TCRdb handled the public reads itself, with Q25 trimming in fastp and clone calling in MiXCR, and kept productive beta chains. Identical CDR3 protein sequences are pooled into one entry, listed with their most common genes and DNA. Within this sample are about 580,000 distinct CDR3 sequences, with about a sixth of them counted one time only. The top ten hold roughly 17% of the sample. The treatment or condition label corresponds to: live attenuated yellow fever vaccine strain. Sequencing used PBMCs, obtained 5 to 6 days after the first yellow fever vaccination. The receptors derive from a man younger than 35 who received the YFV17D yellow fever vaccine.

CDR3 sequence reads: CASRGGLAVQETQYF. The CDR3 DNA is TGTGCCAGCAGGGGTGGACTAGCGGTCCAAGAGACCCAGTACTTC. The chain is built from TRBV2 and TRBJ2-5, with 10 nucleotides matching TRBD2. The CDR3 sequence is 15 residues long. Trimming removed 6 bases from V and 1 base from J; junction bases left unmatched: 5. The germline CDR1 and CDR2 sequences are SNHLY and FYNNEI.

This clonotype was seen more than once but under ten times. The V call is TRBV30, the J call TRBJ2-7; no clear D gene. V was trimmed by 3 bases and J by 2 bases, leaving 5 bases between them. The CDR3 runs to 11 residues. Germline values: CDR1 GTSNPN, CDR2 SVGIG (reference sequence). CDR3 amino acids: CAWRAAYEQYF. The CDR3, as DNA: TGTGCCTGGAGGGCGGCCTACGAGCAGTACTTC.

This clonotype appeared a few times. The chain recombines TRBV7-2 with TRBJ2-3, with unresolved D. V was clipped by 3 bases and J by 0 bases, with 10 bases between them. Germline V gives CDR1 SGHTA, CDR2 FQGNSA. The CDR3 spans 15 residues. The CDR3, as DNA: TGTGCCAGCAGCTTTAGAAAATCTAGCACAGATACGCAGTATTTT. Its protein is CASSFRKSSTDTQYF.

This clonotype was counted a few times. V gene TRBV29-1 combines with J gene TRBJ2-3, with D perhaps matching TRBD2 (5 bases). The CDR3 has 18 amino acids. V was clipped by 2 bases and J by 0 bases, with 21 bases between them. Germline loops: CDR1 SQVTM, CDR2 ANQGSEA. CDR3 DNA: TGCAGCGTTGAAAAGGGCGGGCGGAGTCACACTAGCACAGATACGCAGTATTTT. Protein sequence: CSVEKGGRSHTSTDTQYF.

This clonotype was counted a few times. The chain joins TRBV7-2 to TRBJ1-2; possibly TRBD1 for D (5 bases). Trimming cost V 5 bases and J 7 bases, with 14 bases left between them. CDR1 and CDR2 (germline): SGHTA, FQGNSA. There are 13 residues in the CDR3. The CDR3: CASSPWQGRGYTF. In nucleotides, the CDR3 is TGTGCCAGCAGCCCATGGCAGGGACGTGGCTACACCTTC.

This sequence joins TRBV5-1 and TRBJ1-2; D unresolved. The CDR3 totals 14 residues. Germline CDR1 and CDR2: SGHRS and YFSETQ. V was trimmed by 2 bases and J by 3 bases, leaving 11 bases between them. The CDR3 DNA follows: TGCGCCAGCAGCTTCCTACCAAGGGACTATGGCTACACCTTC. This translates into CASSFLPRDYGYTF.

The table lists this clonotype with a few counts. V is TRBV5-1 and J is TRBJ1-2, with 7 nucleotides matching TRBD1. The germline CDR1 and CDR2 sequences are SGHRS and YFSETQ. J was trimmed by 3 bases and V by 3 bases; bases with no gene match: 11. The CDR3 is 16 residues long. The CDR3 spells CASSSLDDTGDYGYTF. CDR3 coding DNA: TGCGCCAGCAGCTCGCTTGACGATACAGGGGACTATGGCTACACCTTC.

V is TRBV3-1 and J is TRBJ2-4, with D hard to call. Trimming cost V 3 bases and J 0 bases, with 9 bases left between them. The germline V gene encodes CDR1 LGHDT and CDR2 YNNKEL (reference sequence). The CDR3 totals 15 residues. The CDR3 region has the DNA TGTGCCAGCAGCCAGAGTACTATAGCCAAAAACATTCAGTACTTC. Protein product: CASSQSTIAKNIQYF.

This clonotype turned up a few times. The chain employs TRBV2 and TRBJ2-5; 11 nucleotides line up with TRBD2. The V and J ends lost 6 bases and 5 bases, in that order; junction bases with no gene match: 5. The CDR3 covers 14 residues. Germline CDR1 reads SNHLY; CDR2 reads FYNNEI. CDR3 in DNA: TGTGCCAGCAGGGGAACTAGCGGGGGCGAGACCCAGTACTTC. Amino acid sequence: CASRGTSGGETQYF. Full variable domain (missing parts from reference TRBV2 and TRBJ2-5): EPEVTQTPSHQVTQMGQEVILRCVPISNHLYFYWYRQILGQKVEFLVSFYNNEISEKSEIFDDQFSVERPDGSNFTLKIRSTKLEDSAMYFCASRGTSGGETQYFGPGTRLLVL.

This clonotype was observed a handful of times. The rearrangement links TRBV27 to TRBJ1-2, with D uncertain. Trimming removed 3 bases from V and 5 bases from J, with 10 bases in between. CDR1 MNHEY and CDR2 SMNVEV come from the germline V gene (reference sequence). The CDR3 covers 13 residues. The CDR3 sequence is CASSFSAGYGYTF. The CDR3 DNA follows: TGTGCCAGCAGTTTTTCGGCGGGTTATGGCTACACCTTC.

This chain uses TRBV7-9 with TRBJ2-3, with D possibly TRBD1 on 6 matching bases. Germline CDR1 SEHNR, CDR2 FQNEAQ (reference sequence). The CDR3 contains 15 residues. Trimming cost V 5 bases and J 2 bases, with 14 bases left between them. This CDR3 reads CASSLGYRVTDTQYF. As DNA, the CDR3 is TGTGCCAGCAGCCTCGGTTACAGGGTCACAGATACGCAGTATTTT.

The CDR3 reads CAIREEGPDNEQFF. As DNA, the CDR3 is TGTGCCATCAGGGAGGAGGGCCCGGACAATGAGCAGTTCTTC. The chain links TRBV10-3 to TRBJ2-1; the D gene is possibly TRBD2 (6 bases). From germline, CDR1 is ENHRY and CDR2 SYGVKD. The CDR3 is made up of 14 amino acids. V was clipped by 6 bases and J by 5 bases, with 14 bases between them.

The rearrangement joins TRBV2 to TRBJ2-5, with 10 bases aligning to TRBD2. Unmatched junction bases numbered 2, after V lost 6 bases and J lost 1 base. CDR1 is SNHLY, CDR2 FYNNEI, per germline. The length of the CDR3 is 14 residues. CDR3 region: CASSVAGGQETQYF. CDR3 nucleotide sequence: TGTGCCAGCAGCGTAGCGGGGGGCCAAGAGACCCAGTACTTC.

The chain is built from TRBV20-1 and TRBJ1-2; D uncertain. There are 14 residues in the CDR3. Trimming took 2 bases from V and 3 from J, leaving 13 bases between them. Germline V gene sequence: CDR1 DFQATT, CDR2 SNEGSKA (reference sequence). CDR3 sequence: CSARTMEGDYGYTF. DNA for the CDR3: TGCAGTGCTAGAACGATGGAAGGAGACTATGGCTACACCTTC.

This clonotype has a handful of counts. The chain combines TRBV4-3 with TRBJ2-3; no firm D call. V was clipped by 0 bases and J by 8 bases, with 21 bases between them. The CDR3 runs 17 residues. CDR1 LGHNA and CDR2 YSLEER come from the germline V gene. CDR3 in DNA: TGCGCCAGCAGCCAAGACTTGGGCAGTACATGGTTGGGTACGCAGTATTTT. It codes for CASSQDLGSTWLGTQYF.

The chain joins TRBV5-5 to TRBJ2-3; 8 bases agree with TRBD2. CDR3 length: 16 residues. CDR1 is SGHKS and CDR2 is YYEKEE in the germline V gene (reference sequence). V shed 0 bases and J 5 bases; nucleotides not matched to a gene: 8. CDR3 coding DNA: TGTGCCAGCAGCTTGGTGGCGGGGGGCGGTGGAGATACGCAGTATTTT. Its protein is CASSLVAGGGGDTQYF.

The sample holds a few counts of this clonotype. The chain combines TRBV11-2 with TRBJ2-4; no firm D call. Germline V gene data show CDR1 as SGHAT and CDR2 as FQNNGV. V was trimmed by 0 bases and J by 7 bases, leaving 13 bases between them. The CDR3 extends over 15 amino acids. CDR3 sequence (DNA): TGTGCCAGCAGCTTAGAACCCAGCAAGGGCAACATTCAGTACTTC. Its protein is CASSLEPSKGNIQYF.

The chain employs TRBV7-6 and TRBJ2-7, with a tentative D call TRBD1 (5 bases). CDR3 length equals 13 residues. Germline V gives CDR1 SGHVS, CDR2 FNYEAQ. Deletions cut 3 bases from V and 8 bases from J, with 14 bases between. This CDR3 is CASSLCRACQQYV. The CDR3 nucleotides are TGTGCCAGCAGCTTGTGCAGGGCTTGCCAGCAGTACGTC.

This clonotype was detected a few times. The chain uses TRBV10-3 and TRBJ2-1, with D tentatively TRBD2 (6 bases). V shed 0 bases and J shed 0 bases, with 9 bases lying between them. From germline, CDR1 is ENHRY and CDR2 SYGVKD. This CDR3 contains 16 residues. CDR3: CAISESEGFSYNEQFF. The DNA for the CDR3 is TGTGCCATCAGTGAGTCGGAGGGTTTCTCCTACAATGAGCAGTTCTTC.

The chain uses TRBV19 and TRBJ2-7; no firm D call. In germline, CDR1 is LNHDA, CDR2 SQIVND (reference sequence). This CDR3 contains 15 residues. Trimming pared 7 bases from V and 1 base from J, leaving 17 bases between. The CDR3 region has the DNA TGTGCCAGTACCCCCGGTGGAGCTGCGTCCTACGAGCAGTACTTC. It yields the protein CASTPGGAASYEQYF. Supplemented by reference TRBV19 and TRBJ2-7, the full variable domain reads DGGITQSPKYLFRKEGQNVTLSCEQNLNHDAMYWYRQDPGQGLRLIYYSQIVNDFQKGDIAEGYSVSREKKESFPLTVTSAQKNPTAFYLCASTPGGAASYEQYFGPGTRLTVT.

This clonotype has only a few counts. The chain has TRBV27 and TRBJ2-3; 7 nucleotides match TRBD2. Germline CDR1 MNHEY, CDR2 SMNVEV (reference sequence). V shed 1 base, J shed 3 bases, and the junction held 7 bases outside the gene matches. The CDR3 has 16 amino acids. In DNA, the CDR3 is TGTGCCAGCAGTTTATACCGGGACTATCGGACAGATACGCAGTATTTT. It yields the protein CASSLYRDYRTDTQYF.

The rearrangement uses TRBV7-8 and TRBJ1-2; D might be TRBD1 (5 bases). The length of the CDR3 is 14 residues. V dropped 2 bases and J dropped 5 bases, with 12 bases sitting between them. Germline values: CDR1 SGHVS, CDR2 FQNEAQ. The CDR3 sequence: CASSLQTDAYGYTF. CDR3 in DNA: TGTGCCAGCAGCTTACAGACAGATGCATATGGCTACACCTTC.

The V gene is TRBV4-2, the J gene TRBJ2-2; tentative D call: TRBD2 (6 bases). The CDR3 loop spans 17 amino acids. V gave up 1 base and J gave up 0 bases, with 12 bases separating them. From germline, CDR1 is LGHNA and CDR2 YNFKEQ. The CDR3 DNA reads as TGTGCCAGCAGCCAAGTATTTGGGGGGTCGAACACCGGGGAGCTGTTTTTT. As protein: CASSQVFGGSNTGELFF.

This clonotype was recorded at least ten times. The chain employs TRBV12-3 or TRBV12-4 and TRBJ2-6; possible D gene TRBD1, 5 bases. With 6 bases removed from V and 5 bases from J, the gap between germline ends came to 11 bases. The CDR3 consists of 14 residues. CDR3: CASSTGVWANVLTF. Written as DNA, the CDR3 is TGTGCCAGCAGCACAGGTGTCTGGGCCAACGTCCTGACTTTC.

The J gene is TRBJ2-7, the V gene TRBV5-6; D not resolved. Trimming cost V 7 bases and J 0 bases, with 17 bases left between them. The CDR3 extends over 15 amino acids. CDR1 and CDR2 (germline): SGHDT, YYEEEE. Here the CDR3 reads CASRSPSWSSYEQYF. In DNA, the CDR3 is TGTGCCAGCCGGTCCCCGAGTTGGAGCTCCTACGAGCAGTACTTC.

This clonotype was observed a handful of times. The chain has TRBV6-2 or TRBV6-3 and TRBJ1-6; D ambiguous. V lost 6 bases, J lost 9 bases, and 12 bases lay in between. Germline V gene data show CDR1 as MNHEY and CDR2 as SVGEGT. CDR3 size: 13 residues. The CDR3 protein is CASRSVLVSPLHF. Here the CDR3 DNA reads TGTGCCAGCAGGTCGGTCCTTGTTTCACCCCTCCACTTT.